What follows are 5 T cell receptor beta chains derived from one specimen sequenced in a study of cytomegalovirus exposure and HLA in healthy donors. PCR amplification relied on 60 Vbeta primers (plus 13 Jbeta primers). Only in-frame clones appear in the TCRdb table, and some are missing; sequencing was by immunoSEQ multiplex PCR. The data hold 70,000 to 100,000 clones, with approximately 80% observed a single time. The sequenced sample consisted of PBMCs. These receptors all come from a woman aged 45 to 65 in good health and CMV-seropositive.

This rearrangement joins TRBV11-2 to TRBJ2-1; D possibly corresponds to TRBD2 (6 bases). Germline loops: CDR1 SGHAT, CDR2 FQNNGV. The length of the CDR3 is 15 residues. The V and J ends lost 1 base and 7 bases respectively, with 14 bases between them. The CDR3 nucleotides are TGTGCCAGCAGCTTAGTGAACGGGAGAAGGAATGAGCAGTTCTTC. It yields the protein CASSLVNGRRNEQFF.

The rearrangement uses TRBV13 and TRBJ2-5; weak D call: TRBD2 (5 bases). CDR3 length equals 14 residues. Trimming took off 5 bases at V and 3 bases at J, with 13 bases between the two ends. Germline V gene data show CDR1 as PRHDT and CDR2 as FYEKMQ (reference sequence). The CDR3 loop is CASSALRLKETQYF. The DNA for the CDR3 is TGTGCCAGCAGCGCCCTTCGACTAAAAGAGACCCAGTACTTC.

This clone came up once. The rearrangement links TRBV5-1 to TRBJ2-3; the D gene is possibly TRBD2 (6 bases). The CDR3 has 16 amino acids. V lost 0 bases to trimming and J lost 0 bases, with 11 bases between them. Germline CDR1 and CDR2: SGHRS and YFSETQ. The CDR3 DNA sequence: TGCGCCAGCAGCTTGGCCACGGGAGCAAGCACAGATACGCAGTATTTT. Protein sequence: CASSLATGASTDTQYF.

V and J are TRBV5-4 and TRBJ2-1; no firm D call. Germline V lookup: CDR1 SGHNT, CDR2 YYREEE (reference sequence). The CDR3 is 15 residues long. V gave up 4 bases and J gave up 1 base, with 12 bases separating them. The CDR3 loop is CASSPVERSYNEQFF. The CDR3 region has the DNA TGTGCCAGCAGCCCCGTTGAGAGGTCCTACAATGAGCAGTTCTTC.

The chain carries TRBV5-6 and TRBJ1-5; weak D call: TRBD1 (6 bases). The CDR3 runs to 14 residues. Germline CDR1 reads SGHDT; CDR2 reads YYEEEE. The germline V and J ends were trimmed by 4 bases and 3 bases, with 11 bases remaining between them. DNA of the CDR3: TGTGCCAGCAGCCAGGGACAAAACAATCAGCCCCAGCATTTT. Its translation is CASSQGQNNQPQHF.